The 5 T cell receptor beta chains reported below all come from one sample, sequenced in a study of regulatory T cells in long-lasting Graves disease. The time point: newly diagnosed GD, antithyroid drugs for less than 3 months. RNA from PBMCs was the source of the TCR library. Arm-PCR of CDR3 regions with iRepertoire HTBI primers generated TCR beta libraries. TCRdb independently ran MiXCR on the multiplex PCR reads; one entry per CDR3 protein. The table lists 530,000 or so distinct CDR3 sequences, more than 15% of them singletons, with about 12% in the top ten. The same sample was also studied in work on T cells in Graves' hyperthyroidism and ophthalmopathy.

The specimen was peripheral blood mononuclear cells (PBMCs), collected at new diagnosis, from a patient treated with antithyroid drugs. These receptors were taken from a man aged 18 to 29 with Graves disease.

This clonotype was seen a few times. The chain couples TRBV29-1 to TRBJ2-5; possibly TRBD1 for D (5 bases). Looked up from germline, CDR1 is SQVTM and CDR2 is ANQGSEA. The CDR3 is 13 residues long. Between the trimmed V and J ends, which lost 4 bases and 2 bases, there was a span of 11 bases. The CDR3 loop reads CSVARQGQETQYF. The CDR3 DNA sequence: TGCAGCGTTGCCCGGCAGGGACAAGAGACCCAGTACTTC.

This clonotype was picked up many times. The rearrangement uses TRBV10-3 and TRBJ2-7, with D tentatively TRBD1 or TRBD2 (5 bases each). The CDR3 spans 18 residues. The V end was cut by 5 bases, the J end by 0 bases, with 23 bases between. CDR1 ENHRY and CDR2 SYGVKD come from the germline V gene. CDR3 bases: TGTGCCATCAGTCCAGGGTACCGGACGACGGGGCTCTCCTACGAGCAGTACTTC. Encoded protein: CAISPGYRTTGLSYEQYF.

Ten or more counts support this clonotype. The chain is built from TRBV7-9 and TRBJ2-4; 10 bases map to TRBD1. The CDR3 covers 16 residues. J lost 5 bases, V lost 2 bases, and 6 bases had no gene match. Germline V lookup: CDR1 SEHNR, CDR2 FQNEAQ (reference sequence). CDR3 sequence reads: CASSLTTGGEENIQYF. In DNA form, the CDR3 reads TGTGCCAGCAGCTTAACGACAGGGGGCGAGGAAAACATTCAGTACTTC.

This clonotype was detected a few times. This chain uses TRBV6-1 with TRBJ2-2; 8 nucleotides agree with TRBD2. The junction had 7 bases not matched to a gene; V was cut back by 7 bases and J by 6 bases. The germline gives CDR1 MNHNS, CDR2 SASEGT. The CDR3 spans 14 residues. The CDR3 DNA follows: TGTGCCAGCAACAAGGAAGCGGGAGCCGGGGAGCTGTTTTTT. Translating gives CASNKEAGAGELFF.

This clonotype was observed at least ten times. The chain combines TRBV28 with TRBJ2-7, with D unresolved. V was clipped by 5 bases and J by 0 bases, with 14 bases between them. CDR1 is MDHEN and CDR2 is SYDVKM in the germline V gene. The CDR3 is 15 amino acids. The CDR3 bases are TGTGCCAGCAGTCTAGGACCGGGTAGCTCCTACGAGCAGTACTTC. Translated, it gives CASSLGPGSSYEQYF.